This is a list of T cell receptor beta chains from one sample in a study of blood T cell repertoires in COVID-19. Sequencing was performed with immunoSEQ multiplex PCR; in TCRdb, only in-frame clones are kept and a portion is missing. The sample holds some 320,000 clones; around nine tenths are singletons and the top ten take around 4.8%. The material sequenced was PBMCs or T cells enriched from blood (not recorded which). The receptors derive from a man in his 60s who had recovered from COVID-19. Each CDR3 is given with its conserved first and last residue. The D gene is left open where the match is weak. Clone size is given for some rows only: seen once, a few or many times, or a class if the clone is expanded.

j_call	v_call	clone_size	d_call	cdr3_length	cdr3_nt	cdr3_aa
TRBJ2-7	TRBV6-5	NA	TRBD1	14	TGTGCCAGCAGCTGGAGGGACAGGGGCCACGAGCAGTACTTC	CASSWRDRGHEQYF
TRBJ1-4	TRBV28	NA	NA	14	TGTGCCAGCAGTTTGACGGGAGATAGGGAAAAACTGTTTTTT	CASSLTGDREKLFF
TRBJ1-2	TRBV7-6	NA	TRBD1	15	TGTGCCAGCAGCTTAGGGGGACAGGGGGCTGGTGGCTACACCTTC	CASSLGGQGAGGYTF
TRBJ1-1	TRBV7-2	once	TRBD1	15	TGTGCCAGCAGCTTAGTGGGACAGGGAGGCACTGAAGCTTTCTTT	CASSLVGQGGTEAFF
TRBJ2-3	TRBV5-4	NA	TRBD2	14	TGTGCCAGCAGCTTCTGGCTAGCGGGAGATACGCAGTATTTT	CASSFWLAGDTQYF
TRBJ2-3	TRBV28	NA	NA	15	TGTGCCAGCAGTAAACAGGGCGTTTTTGGAGATACGCAGTATTTT	CASSKQGVFGDTQYF
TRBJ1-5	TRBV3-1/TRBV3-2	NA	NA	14	TGTGCCAGCAGCGTACAGGGAAGCAATCAGCCCCAGCATTTT	CASSVQGSNQPQHF
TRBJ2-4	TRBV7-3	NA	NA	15	TGTGCCAGCAGCCCCGGGCCGGAGGGGAAAAACATTCAGTACTTC	CASSPGPEGKNIQYF
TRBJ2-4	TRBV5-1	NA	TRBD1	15	TGCGCCAGCAGCAGACTACAGGGGACCAAAAACATTCAGTACTTC	CASSRLQGTKNIQYF
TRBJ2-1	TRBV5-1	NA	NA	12	TGCGCCAGCAGCCTCACAGAGAGAAACCAGTTCTTC	CASSLTERNQFF
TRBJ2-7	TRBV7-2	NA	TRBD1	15	TGTGCCAGCAGCTTAGCAGGGACAGGACACTACGAGCAGTACTTC	CASSLAGTGHYEQYF
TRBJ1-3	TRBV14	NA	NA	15	TGTGCCAGCAGCCAAGTAACAGGACCTGGAAACACCATATATTTT	CASSQVTGPGNTIYF
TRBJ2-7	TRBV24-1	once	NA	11	TGTGCCACCAGTCGAAACTCCGAGCAGTACTTC	CATSRNSEQYF